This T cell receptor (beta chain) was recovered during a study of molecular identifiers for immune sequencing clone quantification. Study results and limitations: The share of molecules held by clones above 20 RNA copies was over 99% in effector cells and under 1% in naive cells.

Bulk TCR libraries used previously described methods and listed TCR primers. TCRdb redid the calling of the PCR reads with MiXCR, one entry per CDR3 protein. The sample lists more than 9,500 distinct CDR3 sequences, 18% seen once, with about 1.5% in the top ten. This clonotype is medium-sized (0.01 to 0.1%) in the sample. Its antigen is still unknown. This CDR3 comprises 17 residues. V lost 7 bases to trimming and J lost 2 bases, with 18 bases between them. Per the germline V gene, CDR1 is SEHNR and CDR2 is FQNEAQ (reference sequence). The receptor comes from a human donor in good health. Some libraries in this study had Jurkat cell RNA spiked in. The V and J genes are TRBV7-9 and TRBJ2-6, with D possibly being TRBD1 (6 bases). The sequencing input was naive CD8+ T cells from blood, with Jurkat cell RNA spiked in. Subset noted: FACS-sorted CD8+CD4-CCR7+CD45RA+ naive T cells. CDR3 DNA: TGTGCCAGCACCCGAATACAGGGACCTACTGGGGCCAACGTCCTGACTTTC. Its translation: CASTRIQGPTGANVLTF.